This T cell receptor beta chain was identified during a study of regulatory T cells in long-lasting Graves disease. Building the TCR beta libraries relied on iRepertoire HTBI primers, and CDR3 regions underwent Arm-PCR. As processed by the authors: From all samples, identification returned some 15 TRBJ and about 60 TRBV segments. TCRdb re-analysed the multiplex PCR reads in MiXCR, keeping a single row per CDR3 protein. TCRdb, not the original authors, processed these V and J calls. Of roughly 420,000 distinct CDR3 sequences in the sample, about 14% are singletons; the top ten hold about a sixth. The time point was: newly diagnosed GD, antithyroid drugs for less than 3 months. Extracted RNA from PBMCs served as the source of the TCR library. This clonotype was seen a handful of times. The antigen remains unidentified. J was trimmed by 6 bases and V by 5 bases; bases with no gene match: 10. The CDR3 has 15 amino acids. Per germline, CDR1 SEHNR and CDR2 FQNEAQ (reference sequence).

The study, taken as a whole, reports: Favored gene segments in persistent disease were TRBV28, TRBJ1-2 and TRBJ2-5. The researchers studied only peripheral blood, not thyroid tissue.

These sequences were also reported in another study, on T cells in Graves' hyperthyroidism and ophthalmopathy.

The sequence came from a woman between 50 and 59 years old with Graves disease. Here the sequenced sample was peripheral blood mononuclear cells (PBMCs), taken at new diagnosis, from a patient treated with antithyroid drugs. The rearrangement links TRBV7-9 to TRBJ2-1, with TRBD2 matching over 7 bases. CDR3 in amino acids: CASSRPSGGPNEQFF. The DNA of the CDR3 is TGTGCCAGCAGCCGGCCTAGCGGAGGACCCAATGAGCAGTTCTTC. Looking up the rest from reference TRBV7-9 and TRBJ2-1 gives the full variable domain: DTGVSQNPRHKITKRGQNVTFRCDPISEHNRLYWYRQTLGQGPEFLTYFQNEAQLEKSRLLSDRFSAERPKGSFSTLEIQRTEQGDSAMYLCASSRPSGGPNEQFFGPGTRLTVL.